These T cell receptor beta chains were read from a single sample in a study of Tregs in tolerant kidney transplant recipients. Clones were read by immunoSEQ multiplex PCR, and TCRdb kept only the in-frame ones, dropping some. The data show around 64,000 clones, with about 90% seen just once and around 4% held by the top ten. This specimen was CD4+ T cells from blood (PBMCs), taken 6 months after the transplant. The receptors stem from a human patient who received a combined kidney and bone marrow transplant. Part of the T cell pool may stem from the graft donor. Each CDR3 is given with its conserved first and last residue. D genes are given only for firm matches. Some rows mark clone size as missing; the rest say once, few, many or name a class of expanded clone.

17 NA TRBJ2-1 TRBV18 NA CASSPGLQGIIYNEQFF TGTGCCAGCTCACCGGGCTTGCAGGGAATAATATACAATGAGCAGTTCTTC
13 NA TRBJ2-7 TRBV6-1 NA CASSGRREYEQYF TGTGCCAGCAGTGGTCGACGGGAATACGAGCAGTACTTC
19 TRBD1 TRBJ2-2 TRBV10-3 NA CAISAGPGQGLSNTGELFF TGTGCCATCAGTGCCGGACCGGGACAGGGCCTTTCGAACACCGGGGAGCTGTTTTTT
16 TRBD1 TRBJ1-1 TRBV5-6 NA CASSFGTGIFSTEAFF TGTGCCAGCAGCTTCGGGACAGGGATTTTTAGCACTGAAGCTTTCTTT
14 NA TRBJ2-7 TRBV27 NA CASSLYSDRTEQYF TGTGCCAGCAGTCTCTATTCGGACAGAACCGAGCAGTACTTC
12 NA TRBJ2-7 TRBV30 NA CAWTSWRREQYF TGTGCCTGGACCAGTTGGAGGCGGGAGCAGTACTTC
14 NA TRBJ2-2 TRBV9 NA CASSVEQGSGELFF TGTGCCAGCAGCGTAGAACAGGGATCCGGGGAGCTGTTTTTT
15 NA TRBJ2-7 TRBV28 NA CASSLFSRDNYEQYF TGTGCCAGCAGTTTGTTTAGTAGGGACAACTACGAGCAGTACTTC
15 NA TRBJ1-6 TRBV30 NA CAWSSRGRGASPLHF TGTGCCTGGAGTTCCAGGGGCAGGGGAGCGTCACCCCTCCACTTT
14 TRBD1 TRBJ1-1 TRBV10-2 NA CASSDRGLLTEAFF TGCGCCAGCAGCGATAGGGGGCTCCTCACTGAAGCTTTCTTT
16 NA TRBJ2-5 TRBV5-8 NA CASSLRGGGLAETQYF TGTGCCAGCAGCTTAAGGGGCGGGGGCCTTGCAGAGACCCAGTACTTC
14 NA TRBJ2-3 TRBV15 NA CATSRGSGVDTQYF TGTGCCACCAGCAGGGGGTCAGGGGTTGATACGCAGTATTTT
15 TRBD2 TRBJ2-1 TRBV7-7 NA CASSGGASGVTEQFF TGTGCCAGCAGCGGAGGGGCTAGCGGGGTCACTGAGCAGTTCTTC
14 TRBD1 TRBJ1-2 TRBV5-6 NA CASSLVRGVYGYTF TGTGCCAGCAGCTTGGTCAGGGGGGTCTATGGCTACACCTTC
17 TRBD1 TRBJ1-5 TRBV15 NA CATSRDSLGQGNQPQHF TGTGCCACCAGCAGAGATTCCCTTGGACAGGGGAATCAGCCCCAGCATTTT
14 TRBD1 TRBJ1-2 TRBV2 NA CASRRTGVAYGYTF TGTGCCAGCAGGAGGACAGGGGTTGCCTATGGCTACACCTTC
16 TRBD1 TRBJ2-7 TRBV7-9 NA CASSLVGGTGINEQYF TGTGCCAGCAGCTTAGTAGGAGGGACAGGGATCAACGAGCAGTACTTC
15 NA TRBJ2-2 TRBV4-2 NA CASSQGGHYTGELFF TGTGCCAGCAGCCAGGGGGGGCATTACACCGGGGAGCTGTTTTTT
15 NA TRBJ2-1 TRBV6-6 NA CASSRQSEGSYEQFF TGTGCCAGCAGCCGACAGTCGGAGGGATCCTATGAGCAGTTCTTC
15 NA TRBJ1-1 TRBV2 NA CASSPLTGANTEAFF TGTGCCAGCAGTCCCTTGACAGGAGCCAACACTGAAGCTTTCTTT
15 NA TRBJ1-5 TRBV2 few CASRWTAYSNQPQHF TGTGCCAGCAGGTGGACAGCGTATAGCAATCAGCCCCAGCATTTT
13 TRBD1 TRBJ2-7 TRBV7-2 NA CASSNGQGYEQYF TGTGCCAGCAGCAACGGACAGGGGTACGAGCAGTACTTC
15 TRBD1 TRBJ2-5 TRBV9 NA CASSPGTGVGKTQYF TGTGCCAGCAGTCCGGGGACAGGGGTGGGAAAGACCCAGTACTTC
15 TRBD2 TRBJ2-2 TRBV7-6 NA CASSSRTSGTGELFF TGTGCCAGCAGCTCGCGGACTAGCGGAACCGGGGAGCTGTTTTTT
16 NA TRBJ2-1 TRBV4-1 NA CASSLYAEVNPNEQFF TGCGCCAGCAGCCTATACGCGGAAGTCAATCCGAATGAGCAGTTCTTC
14 TRBD1 TRBJ1-2 TRBV27 NA CASRPAGGPYGYTF TGTGCCAGCAGACCAGCAGGGGGTCCCTATGGCTACACCTTC
17 TRBD2 TRBJ2-5 TRBV4-3 NA CASSPQATSGSQETQYF TGCGCCAGCAGCCCTCAGGCGACTAGCGGGTCCCAAGAGACCCAGTACTTC
17 NA TRBJ1-4 TRBV4-2 NA CASSQRLTPSTNEKLFF TGTGCCAGCAGCCAGAGACTGACTCCTTCAACTAATGAAAAACTGTTTTTT
14 NA TRBJ2-2 TRBV6-1 few CASSEVRNPGELFF TGTGCCAGCAGTGAAGTGCGGAACCCCGGGGAGCTGTTTTTT
14 NA TRBJ2-5 TRBV7-2 NA CASSFTQIQETQYF TGTGCCAGCAGCTTCACACAGATCCAAGAGACCCAGTACTTC
13 NA TRBJ1-5 TRBV9 NA CASSPGSNQPQHF TGTGCCAGCAGCCCGGGGAGCAATCAGCCCCAGCATTTT
14 NA TRBJ2-2 TRBV4-3 NA CASSQDAREGELFF TGCGCCAGCAGCCAAGATGCCAGGGAAGGGGAGCTGTTTTTT
16 TRBD1 TRBJ2-7 TRBV7-2 NA CASSLIGAGGAQEQYF TGTGCCAGCAGCTTGATTGGGGCAGGGGGCGCACAGGAGCAGTACTTC
13 TRBD1 TRBJ1-5 TRBV29-1 NA CSVSRGLNQPQHF TGCAGCGTTTCCAGGGGGCTCAATCAGCCCCAGCATTTT
16 NA TRBJ2-2 TRBV5-8 once CASSAAGLTNTGELFF TGTGCCAGCAGCGCCGCAGGGCTCACGAACACCGGGGAGCTGTTTTTT
14 TRBD1 TRBJ1-4 TRBV30 NA CAWTNRGGDEKLFF TGTGCCTGGACCAACAGGGGGGGGGATGAAAAACTGTTTTTT
14 NA TRBJ1-1 TRBV30 once CAWNRQFANTEAFF TGTGCCTGGAACAGGCAGTTTGCGAACACTGAAGCTTTCTTT
15 TRBD1 TRBJ1-6 TRBV13 NA CASFQTGQGGSPLHF TGTGCCAGCTTTCAAACTGGGCAGGGGGGTTCACCCCTCCACTTT
14 NA TRBJ2-2 TRBV7-9 NA CASSFRVTRGELFF TGTGCCAGCAGCTTCAGGGTTACGCGCGGGGAGCTGTTTTTT
17 TRBD2 TRBJ2-2 TRBV19 NA CASSIIAGVVDTGELFF TGTGCCAGTAGTATAATCGCGGGAGTGGTCGACACCGGGGAGCTGTTTTTT
13 NA TRBJ2-7 TRBV14 NA CASSQTLGYEQYF TGTGCCAGCAGCCAAACTCTCGGCTACGAGCAGTACTTC
15 TRBD2 TRBJ2-3 TRBV4-2 NA CASSQRLAGTDTQYF TGTGCCAGCAGCCAGCGACTAGCGGGCACAGATACGCAGTATTTT